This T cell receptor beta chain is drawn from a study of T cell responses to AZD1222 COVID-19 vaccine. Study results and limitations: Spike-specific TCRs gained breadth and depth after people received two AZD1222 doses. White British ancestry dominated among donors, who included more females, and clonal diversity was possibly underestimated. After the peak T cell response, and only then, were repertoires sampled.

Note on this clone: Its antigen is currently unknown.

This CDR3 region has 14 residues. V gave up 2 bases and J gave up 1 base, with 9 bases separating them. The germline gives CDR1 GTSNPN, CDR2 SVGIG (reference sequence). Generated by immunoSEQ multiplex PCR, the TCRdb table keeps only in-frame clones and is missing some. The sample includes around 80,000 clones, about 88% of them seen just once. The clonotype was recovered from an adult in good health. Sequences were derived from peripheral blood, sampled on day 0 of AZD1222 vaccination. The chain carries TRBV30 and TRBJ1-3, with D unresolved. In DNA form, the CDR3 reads TGTGCCTGGAGTAGGACTCGATCTGGAAACACCATATATTTT. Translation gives CAWSRTRSGNTIYF.